The present entry profiles one T cell receptor beta chain with its context. This clonotype was seen a few times. Its antigen is still unknown. The sample holds no much larger clone one base away, and base qualities are not on file. The sample belongs to a study of T cells in Graves' hyperthyroidism and ophthalmopathy (dated by TCRdb to the late 2010s). Study-wide context: Peripheral blood was collected at initial diagnosis, before any treatment. To identify TCR V-J signatures that set the groups apart, the researchers used a discovery cohort of 90 to 100 patients, made up of about 44 with Graves' ophthalmopathy and around 58 with stable Graves' hyperthyroidism. An independent validation cohort of around 19 hyperthyroidism patients and approximately 16 patients who later progressed to ophthalmopathy tested prospective prediction of ophthalmopathy. The 75 to 100 discovery patients were randomly split 7:3 into training and test sets. Thyroid tissue and blood T-cell repertoires from about 6 Graves' hyperthyroidism patients were also compared in the study. After blood sampling, hyperthyroidism patients were treated with methimazole at a starting dose of 30 mg daily, and ophthalmopathy patients were treated with high-dose intravenous methylprednisolone. The paper reports TCR Vbeta CDR3 sequencing of roughly 140 peripheral blood samples: some 41 ophthalmopathy, 70 to 85 hyperthyroidism and 17 progressor patients.

Graves' hyperthyroidism was defined as stable when no progression to ophthalmopathy occurred over 18 months of follow-up. Hyperthyroidism patients were aged 18 to 65 years and newly diagnosed, with disease duration of less than 2 months. The study excluded patients with uncontrolled infections, other autoimmune diseases, pregnancy or lactation. Diagnoses were established on the basis of clinical symptoms, serum thyroxine and TRAb, thyroid ultrasound, and orbital computed tomography. PBMCs were separated from 7.5 to 10 ml of fresh peripheral blood using Ficoll-Paque density gradient centrifugation. Total RNA was extracted with Trizol reagent, and quality was checked on an Agilent 2100 Bioanalyzer. Study-wide findings and limitations: No statistical method was used to set the sample size in advance, and investigators knew the group allocation. A model built on a 13 V-J signature distinguished ophthalmopathy from stable hyperthyroidism, reaching around 87% sensitivity and around 81% specificity in cross-validation and 80%/75% in testing. Most expanded thyroid clonotypes (frequency above 0.001) were also detected in blood, a finding suggesting that blood repertoires may reflect thyroid immune responses. In validation, the model predicted progression to ophthalmopathy with roughly 70% sensitivity and less than 75% specificity, a median of 6.5 months before onset.

Amplification of TCR beta CDR3 regions was carried out from RNA transcripts. A first-round RT-PCR of the TCR CDR3 used the HTBI primer set with the Qiagen OneStep RT-PCR kit. The libraries were constructed in a second round of multiplex PCR and then size-selected and purified. Paired-end sequencing of the libraries was performed with 100 bp reads on an Illumina HiSeq2000. Per the original workflow: SOAPnuke was used to process the raw data, with reads discarded if the reads contained adapters or uncalled bases, had a mean Phred below 15, or lacked an exact constant-primer or identifier match. High-quality paired reads were merged with COPE v1.2.5, and unique nucleotide sequences were defined as clonotypes. MiTCR v1.1 was used to align clonotypes to the IMGT TRBV, TRBD and TRBJ reference segments. Only V-J combinations with frequency above 0.0001, covering approximately 99% of repertoires, were analysed. The TCS score was defined as F50 (clonal expansion) divided by E x V (chaos), with BLOSUM62-based TCRdist calculated between CDR3 peptides within each V-J. Welch's t-statistics and random forest reduced just over 500 V-J features to some 14, which were used in a naive Bayes classifier (R e1071). TCRdb handled the public reads itself, with Q25 trimming in fastp and clone calling in MiXCR, and kept productive beta chains. Entries are consolidated by CDR3 protein sequence, retaining the most common genes and DNA. V and J calls and clone size were set by TCRdb, not the authors. The sample yields approximately 600,000 distinct CDR3 sequences; roughly 15% were counted once. Of the sample, 3.5% to 4% is held by the ten largest clones.

Sequences MNHNS (CDR1) and SASEGT (CDR2) are obtained from the germline V gene. Taken from cysteine to phenylalanine, the CDR3 has 14 residues. Of the read, only the CDR3 DNA is kept; its 42 bases are in frame from base 1. Relative to germline, V is 1 base shorter and J is 4 bases shorter, with 10 bases between their ends. Rearrangement joined TRBV6-1 to TRBJ1-2; the D gene cannot be named for sure. This sequence originates from a woman in her twenties or thirties with Graves' hyperthyroidism. The sample consisted of blood. In nucleotides, the sequence is TGTGCCAGCAGTGAAGGGCAGGCGGTCTATGGCTACACCTTC. Its translation reads: CASSEGQAVYGYTF.